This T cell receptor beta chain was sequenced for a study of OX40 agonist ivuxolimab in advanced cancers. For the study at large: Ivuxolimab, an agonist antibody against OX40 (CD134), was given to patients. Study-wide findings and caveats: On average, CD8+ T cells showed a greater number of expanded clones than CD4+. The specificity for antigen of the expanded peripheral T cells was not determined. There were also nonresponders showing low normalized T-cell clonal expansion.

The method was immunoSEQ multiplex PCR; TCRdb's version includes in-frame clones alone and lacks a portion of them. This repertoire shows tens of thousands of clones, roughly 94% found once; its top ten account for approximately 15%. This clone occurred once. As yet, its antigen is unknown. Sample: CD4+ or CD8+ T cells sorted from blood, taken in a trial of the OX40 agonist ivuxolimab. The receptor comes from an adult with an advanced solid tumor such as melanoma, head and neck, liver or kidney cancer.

The CDR3 loop is CASSPRGSFYGYTF. CDR3 sequence (DNA): TGTGCCAGCAGTCCCCGAGGCTCTTTCTATGGCTACACCTTC. V usage is TRBV27 and J usage is TRBJ1-2; D not resolved. The CDR3 runs to 14 residues. V was trimmed by 5 bases and J by 4 bases, leaving 14 bases between them. Germline V gives CDR1 MNHEY, CDR2 SMNVEV (reference sequence).